Shown below are 26 T cell receptor beta chains from a single sample sequenced in a study of blood T cell repertoires in COVID-19 (dated by TCRdb to 2020 to 2021). Library generation was performed with the immunoSEQ multiplex PCR assay. Not all clones reach the TCRdb copy of this immuneACCESS table, which keeps in-frame sequences only. Checked studies attribute under half of the gap to unresolved V genes and leave the rest unexplained. The sample yields about 120,000 clones; over 75% were counted once. Of the sample, about 3.9% falls within the top ten clones. Material for sequencing was peripheral blood. These receptors came from a man in his 60s with acute or convalescent COVID-19.

The table lists this clone with a count of one. The chain links TRBV29-1 to TRBJ2-3; 9 bases are shared with TRBD2. J lost 3 bases, V lost 7 bases, and 2 bases had no gene match. From germline, CDR1 is SQVTM and CDR2 ANQGSEA. This CDR3 region has 12 residues. The CDR3 sequence is CSGGLATDTQYF. The CDR3 DNA reads TGCAGCGGGGGACTAGCTACAGATACGCAGTATTTT.

The chain has TRBV27 and TRBJ2-7; 8 nucleotides agree with TRBD1. Germline V lookup: CDR1 MNHEY, CDR2 SMNVEV (reference sequence). V lost 4 bases and J lost 0; bases outside the gene matches: 8. The CDR3 consists of 16 residues. The CDR3 coding sequence is TGTGCCAGCAGTTCCAAACGACAGGGGAGCTCCTACGAGCAGTACTTC. Its protein product is CASSSKRQGSSYEQYF.

The V gene is TRBV11-2, the J gene TRBJ2-3; 7 nucleotides agree with TRBD2. Trimming cost V 4 bases and J 4 bases; bases outside gene matches: 8. This CDR3 has 15 amino acids. The germline gives CDR1 SGHAT, CDR2 FQNNGV. The DNA of the CDR3 is TGTGCCAGCAGCTCCGACGGGAGGATCGCAGATACGCAGTATTTT. Protein sequence: CASSSDGRIADTQYF.

This clone was detected once. V gene TRBV30 combines with J gene TRBJ1-3, with D possibly TRBD1 on 6 matching bases. Germline CDR1 and CDR2: GTSNPN and SVGIG (reference sequence). The ends were cut back, 7 bases at V and 4 bases at J, with 17 bases in the middle. The CDR3 contains 14 residues. The CDR3 is CAFRRQDAGNTIYF. The CDR3, as DNA: TGTGCCTTCCGAAGACAGGACGCCGGAAACACCATATATTTT. The full variable domain, with the rest looked up from reference TRBV30 and TRBJ1-3, is SQTIHQWPATLVQPVGSPLSLECTVEGTSNPNLYWYRQAAGRGLQLLFYSVGIGQISSEVPQNLSASRPQDRQFILSSKKLLLSDSGFYLCAFRRQDAGNTIYFGEGSWLTVV.

The rearrangement links TRBV6-1 to TRBJ2-7, with unresolved D. V was trimmed by 2 bases and J by 2 bases, leaving 13 bases between them. The germline gives CDR1 MNHNS, CDR2 SASEGT. This CDR3 has 15 amino acids. The CDR3 DNA follows: TGTGCCAGCAGTGAAAAATCATACGGTCCCTACGAGCAGTACTTC. This codes for CASSEKSYGPYEQYF.

The chain links TRBV10-3 to TRBJ2-5, with 7 nucleotides matching TRBD2. The CDR3 totals 15 residues. V was clipped by 7 bases and J by 1 base; unmatched bases: 9. Germline V gene sequence: CDR1 ENHRY, CDR2 SYGVKD. CDR3 DNA sequence: TGTGCCATCAAAGGGGCTAGCGGCCGCCAAGAGACCCAGTACTTC. Its translation: CAIKGASGRQETQYF.

The chain has TRBV5-1 and TRBJ2-1, with 8 positions matching TRBD2. There are 15 residues in the CDR3. V shed 3 bases and J 12 bases; nucleotides not matched to a gene: 14. Germline V lookup: CDR1 SGHRS, CDR2 YFSETQ. The CDR3 is CASSYGRQREIGQFF. In DNA form, the CDR3 reads TGCGCCAGCAGCTATGGACGGCAGCGGGAGATCGGGCAGTTCTTC.

The V call is TRBV5-1, the J call TRBJ2-3, with TRBD2 identical over 7 bases. The germline CDR1 and CDR2 sequences are SGHRS and YFSETQ. CDR3 length: 17 amino acids. Trimming removed 3 bases from V and 0 bases from J; junction bases left unmatched: 10. CDR3 sequence reads: CASSSFGEGISTDTQYF. The DNA of the CDR3 is TGCGCCAGCAGCTCCTTCGGGGAGGGGATTAGCACAGATACGCAGTATTTT.

The chain recombines TRBV5-1 with TRBJ1-2, with D possibly being TRBD1 (6 bases). Trimming took 4 bases from V and 3 from J, leaving 13 bases between them. Per germline, CDR1 SGHRS and CDR2 YFSETQ. The CDR3 extends over 14 amino acids. The CDR3 region is CASSGTGKDYGYTF. The CDR3 DNA reads as TGCGCCAGCAGCGGAACAGGGAAGGACTATGGCTACACCTTC.

CDR3 in DNA: TGTGCCAGCAGCGAGGGACAGGGGCTCTATGGCTACACCTTC. Its protein product is CASSEGQGLYGYTF. V gene TRBV9 combines with J gene TRBJ1-2; 10 bases align to TRBD1. Per germline, CDR1 SGDLS and CDR2 YYNGEE. The J segment lost 4 bases and the V segment lost 3 bases, leaving 3 bases of the junction unmatched. This CDR3 comprises 14 residues.

The chain carries TRBV7-8 and TRBJ1-5, with a possible D match to TRBD1 (6 bases). The CDR3 runs to 13 residues. Trimming stripped 6 bases from V and 5 bases from J, with 11 bases between. Germline V CDR1 and CDR2: SGHVS, FQNEAQ. The CDR3 DNA follows: TGTGCCAGCAGTCGGACAGATGATCAGCCCCAGCATTTT. Translating gives CASSRTDDQPQHF.

V gene TRBV6-1 combines with J gene TRBJ1-6, with D unclear. Germline V gene sequence: CDR1 MNHNS, CDR2 SASEGT. The CDR3 spans 13 residues. Trimming left V 2 bases short and J 10 bases short, with 9 bases between. CDR3 protein: CASSEQRRSPLHF. CDR3 DNA sequence: TGTGCCAGCAGTGAACAGCGGCGCTCACCCCTCCACTTT.

The chain uses TRBV11-2 and TRBJ2-2, with 15 bases identical to TRBD2. Germline V gene lookup returns CDR1 SGHAT and CDR2 FQNNGV. The trim removed 5 bases at V and 5 bases at J, leaving 6 bases unmatched. This CDR3 is built from 17 residues. CDR3 residues: CASSPRGLAGGTGELFF. DNA for the CDR3: TGTGCCAGCAGCCCAAGGGGACTAGCGGGAGGTACCGGGGAGCTGTTTTTT.

This clone was counted a few times. V gene TRBV7-3 combines with J gene TRBJ2-2; TRBD2 matches 14 bases. The CDR3 is made up of 17 amino acids. After removal of 4 bases from V and 5 bases from J, the junction contained 6 bases not matched to a gene. Germline assignment: CDR1 SGHTA and CDR2 FQGTGA. The DNA of the CDR3 is TGTGCCAGCAGCTCCGGGACTAGCGGGAGTAGAACCGGGGAGCTGTTTTTT. Its protein is CASSSGTSGSRTGELFF.

This clone appeared a single time. The chain is built from TRBV5-1 and TRBJ2-7, with 10 nucleotides matching TRBD1. J lost 2 bases, V lost 4 bases, and 3 bases had no gene match. Germline CDR1 reads SGHRS; CDR2 reads YFSETQ. This CDR3 has 14 amino acids. CDR3 protein: CASSPGQGAYEQYF. For the CDR3, the DNA is TGCGCCAGCAGCCCAGGACAGGGGGCCTACGAGCAGTACTTC.

This clone was detected only once. This sequence joins TRBV4-3 and TRBJ1-2; D uncertain. The CDR3 is 15 residues long. Per the germline V gene, CDR1 is LGHNA and CDR2 is YSLEER. V lost 0 bases and J 2 bases, leaving 10 bases between the germline ends. Here the CDR3 reads CASSQDGLVNYGYTF. DNA of the CDR3: TGCGCCAGCAGCCAAGACGGGTTGGTGAACTATGGCTACACCTTC.

This chain links TRBV7-2 with TRBJ2-1; TRBD2 agrees at 10 bases. This CDR3 is 16 amino acids long. Germline V gene data show CDR1 as SGHTA and CDR2 as FQGNSA. Trimming at V came to 1 base and at J to 5 bases, leaving 5 bases not matched to a gene. CDR3 in amino acids: CASSLGSGRAHNEQFF. As DNA, the CDR3 is TGTGCCAGCAGCTTAGGAAGCGGGAGGGCCCACAATGAGCAGTTCTTC.

The chain joins TRBV5-1 to TRBJ2-5; D perhaps matches TRBD2 (6 bases). The CDR3 consists of 15 residues. Trimming removed 4 bases at V and 2 bases at J, with 15 bases between. The germline gives CDR1 SGHRS, CDR2 YFSETQ. As DNA, the CDR3 is TGCGCCAGCAGCGGGGGGATCAGACGGCAAGAGACCCAGTACTTC. It specifies CASSGGIRRQETQYF.

V usage is TRBV3-1 (or the pseudogene TRBV3-2) and J usage is TRBJ2-6; D not certain. V was pared by 4 bases and J by 4 bases, with 5 bases between. The CDR3 extends over 13 amino acids. Germline values: CDR1 LGHDT, CDR2 YNNKEL (reference sequence). As DNA, the CDR3 is TGTGCCAGCAGCCCCCCAGGGGCCAACGTCCTGACTTTC. Its protein product is CASSPPGANVLTF.

The chain is built from TRBV7-9 and TRBJ2-5; 7 nucleotides line up with TRBD2. The CDR3 is 15 amino acids. CDR1 SEHNR and CDR2 FQNEAQ come from the germline V gene (reference sequence). V lost 5 bases, J lost 2 bases, and 8 bases stayed unmatched. DNA of the CDR3: TGTGCCAGCAGCCGCGGGGACTACTTTCAAGAGACCCAGTACTTC. Residues: CASSRGDYFQETQYF.

V is TRBV14 and J is TRBJ2-7; D is unresolved. Germline-derived CDR1 and CDR2 are SGHDN and FVKESK. The CDR3 loop spans 17 amino acids. Trimming took 3 bases from V and 4 from J, leaving 22 bases between them. The CDR3 DNA reads as TGTGCCAGCAGCCAGGCTCGTACCACCCTCGCCTGGTACGAGCAGTACTTC. It codes for CASSQARTTLAWYEQYF.

The chain employs TRBV6-6 and TRBJ2-7; 11 nucleotides agree with TRBD1. V dropped 0 bases and J dropped 5; count of bases not matched to a gene: 6. Germline V gives CDR1 MNHNY, CDR2 SVGAGI (reference sequence). This CDR3 is built from 16 residues. The CDR3 nucleotides are TGTGCCAGCAGTTACTCTGGGACAGGGGGAAGAAACGAGCAGTACTTC. It specifies CASSYSGTGGRNEQYF.

The V gene is TRBV7-2, the J gene TRBJ1-6, with unresolved D. The CDR3 runs to 16 residues. Germline V gene sequence: CDR1 SGHTA, CDR2 FQGNSA. Deletions cut 10 bases from V and 5 bases from J, with 21 bases between. Here the CDR3 reads CAIQKDGGLNNSPLHF. In nucleotides, the CDR3 is TGTGCCATCCAAAAGGACGGAGGATTAAATAATTCACCCCTCCACTTT.

The chain is built from TRBV7-2 and TRBJ2-5; 8 bases are shared with TRBD1. V lost 3 bases to trimming and J lost 5 bases; unmatched junction nucleotides: 2. The CDR3 spans 13 residues. Germline V lookup: CDR1 SGHTA, CDR2 FQGNSA. CDR3 in amino acids: CASSLGQVETQYF. The CDR3, as DNA: TGTGCCAGCAGCTTGGGACAGGTTGAGACCCAGTACTTC. Based on the CDR3 plus reference TRBV7-2 and TRBJ2-5, the full variable domain is GAGVSQSPSNKVTEKGKDVELRCDPISGHTALYWYRQSLGQGLEFLIYFQGNSAPDKSGLPSDRFSAERTGGSVSTLTIQRTQQEDSAVYLCASSLGQVETQYFGPGTRLLVL.

A single count supports this clone. The V and J genes are TRBV27 and TRBJ1-1; perhaps TRBD1 as D (5 bases). This CDR3 region has 13 residues. V was shortened by 7 bases and J by 3 bases, with 12 bases between the two germline ends. Germline V lookup: CDR1 MNHEY, CDR2 SMNVEV (reference sequence). CDR3 coding DNA: TGTGCCAGCATCCCGACAGACCACACTGAAGCTTTCTTT. This codes for CASIPTDHTEAFF.

The chain links TRBV7-9 to TRBJ2-7, with 10 bases matching TRBD2. V was clipped by 5 bases and J by 3 bases; unmatched bases: 4. This CDR3 has 14 residues. The germline V gene has CDR1 SEHNR and CDR2 FQNEAQ (reference sequence). The CDR3: CASSKGTSDYEQYF. The CDR3 DNA sequence: TGTGCCAGCAGCAAAGGGACTAGCGACTACGAGCAGTACTTC. Variable domain in full (rest from reference TRBV7-9 and TRBJ2-7): DTGVSQNPRHKITKRGQNVTFRCDPISEHNRLYWYRQTLGQGPEFLTYFQNEAQLEKSRLLSDRFSAERPKGSFSTLEIQRTEQGDSAMYLCASSKGTSDYEQYFGPGTRLTVT.